These 21 T cell receptor beta chains originate from one sample sequenced in a study of T cell changes during pregnancy in multiple sclerosis. The table came from immunoSEQ multiplex PCR; TCRdb's copy has only in-frame clones and leaves some out. The top ten hold around 4.3% of the sample, which has tens of thousands of clones, roughly 90% seen once. The source was CD8+ T cells from peripheral blood mononuclear cells, collected after pregnancy. The receptor set was obtained from a female donor with multiple sclerosis, enrolled in a pregnancy study.

The chain has TRBV9 and TRBJ2-3; 9 nucleotides match TRBD1. Trimming removed 2 bases from V and 6 bases from J; junction bases left unmatched: 7. The germline CDR1 and CDR2 sequences are SGDLS and YYNGEE. This CDR3 is built from 15 residues. The CDR3 here is CASSVLQGASDTQYF. DNA for the CDR3: TGTGCCAGCAGCGTGCTACAGGGGGCATCGGATACGCAGTATTTT. The whole variable domain, filled in from reference TRBV9 and TRBJ2-3, reads DSGVTQTPKHLITATGQRVTLRCSPRSGDLSVYWYQQSLDQGLQFLIQYYNGEERAKGNILERFSAQQFPDLHSELNLSSLELGDSALYFCASSVLQGASDTQYFGPGTRLTVL.

The gene calls are TRBV6-5 and TRBJ2-7, with unresolved D. Germline values: CDR1 MNHEY, CDR2 SVGAGI. Trimming took 5 bases from V and 6 from J, leaving 11 bases between them. This CDR3 comprises 12 residues. The CDR3 is CASSPDSFEQYF. For the CDR3, the DNA is TGTGCCAGCAGTCCCGACTCGTTCGAGCAGTACTTC.

DNA for the CDR3: TGTGCCAGCAGGCCGGGACAGGGGAGTGATGGCTACACCTTC. Translation: CASRPGQGSDGYTF. The chain recombines TRBV7-9 with TRBJ1-2; 10 nucleotides align to TRBD1. The germline V gene encodes CDR1 SEHNR and CDR2 FQNEAQ (reference sequence). The CDR3 covers 14 residues. V lost 6 bases, J lost 6 bases, and 7 bases stayed unmatched.

The chain carries TRBV9 and TRBJ2-3, with D perhaps matching TRBD2 (7 bases). Germline assignment: CDR1 SGDLS and CDR2 YYNGEE. This CDR3 has 14 amino acids. Trimming left V 4 bases short and J 4 bases short, with 13 bases between. As DNA, the CDR3 is TGTGCCAGCAGCCTAGGGGGGGGCCCAGATACGCAGTATTTT. Translated, it gives CASSLGGGPDTQYF. Full variable domain (missing parts from reference TRBV9 and TRBJ2-3): DSGVTQTPKHLITATGQRVTLRCSPRSGDLSVYWYQQSLDQGLQFLIQYYNGEERAKGNILERFSAQQFPDLHSELNLSSLELGDSALYFCASSLGGGPDTQYFGPGTRLTVL.

This clone is deemed large (0.1 to 1%). This chain connects TRBV5-1 to TRBJ1-5; D not certain. The CDR3 is 15 amino acids. The germline V gene encodes CDR1 SGHRS and CDR2 YFSETQ. Trimming cost V 2 bases and J 2 bases, with 11 bases left between them. The DNA for the CDR3 is TGCGCCAGCAGCTTCGCGGGTGAGGGCAATCAGCCCCAGCATTTT. This gives the protein CASSFAGEGNQPQHF.

The J gene is TRBJ2-5, the V gene TRBV5-1; 8 bases fit TRBD1. With the DNA end fitting TRBJ2-7 better, the J assignment may be wrong. The CDR3 runs to 14 residues. Germline CDR1 SGHRS, CDR2 YFSETQ. The CDR3 reads CASSTRQGPYEQYF. DNA for the CDR3: TGCGCCAGCAGCACCCGACAGGGGCCCTACGAGCAGTACTTC.

The chain carries TRBV6-4 and TRBJ2-1; 11 bases are a match to TRBD2. The CDR3 has 15 amino acids. Germline lookup yields CDR1 MRHNA and CDR2 SNTAGT. V gave up 3 bases and J gave up 6 bases; unmatched junction bases: 4. Here the CDR3 reads CASSELAGGRNEQFF. The CDR3 DNA reads TGTGCCAGCAGTGAATTAGCGGGGGGGCGCAATGAGCAGTTCTTC.

The count of this clone is one. This chain uses TRBV9 with TRBJ2-3; 12 nucleotides line up with TRBD2. The V gene end was trimmed by 7 bases and the J gene end by 5 bases; junction bases not matched to a gene: 5. CDR3 size: 14 residues. The germline CDR1 and CDR2 sequences are SGDLS and YYNGEE. CDR3: CASGLAGGIDTQYF. In nucleotides, the CDR3 is TGTGCCAGCGGCCTAGCGGGGGGGATAGATACGCAGTATTTT.

A remark on this clone: Given a much more abundant clone one base away, this may be a read error. The chain has TRBV6-4 and TRBJ2-3; 9 bases agree with TRBD2. In germline, CDR1 is MRHNA, CDR2 SNTAGT. With 3 bases clipped from V and 1 base from J, the junction kept 2 bases outside the gene matches. This CDR3 contains 15 residues. In DNA, the CDR3 is TGTGCCAGCAGTGAATCTAGCGGGGGCACAGATACGCAGTATTTT. Its protein is CASSESSGGTDTQYF.

J is TRBJ2-2 and V is TRBV11-2; the match to TRBD2 covers 8 bases. This CDR3 has 18 residues. Germline V gene sequence: CDR1 SGHAT, CDR2 FQNNGV. Trimming cost V 1 base and J 4 bases; bases outside gene matches: 11. The CDR3, as DNA: TGTGCCAGCAGCTTAGCCGGGCGGGGGGCCCGAACCACCGGGGAGCTGTTTTTT. Encoded protein: CASSLAGRGARTTGELFF.

This chain uses TRBV6-6 with TRBJ2-2; no definite D call. Germline CDR1 and CDR2: MNHNY and SVGAGI (reference sequence). V shed 6 bases and J shed 6 bases, with 8 bases lying between them. This CDR3 contains 12 residues. Here the CDR3 reads CASSRVPGELFF. CDR3 bases: TGTGCCAGCAGCCGAGTACCCGGGGAGCTGTTTTTT.

V usage is TRBV6-4 and J usage is TRBJ1-2; D possibly corresponds to TRBD1 (5 bases). This CDR3 region has 12 residues. In germline, CDR1 is MRHNA, CDR2 SNTAGT. V lost 0 bases and J 9 bases, leaving 8 bases between the germline ends. CDR3 residues: CASSDSDMSYTF. The CDR3 DNA reads as TGTGCCAGCAGTGACTCGGACATGAGCTACACCTTC.

The chain employs TRBV19 and TRBJ1-1; D gene uncertain. V gave up 1 base and J gave up 7 bases, with 7 bases separating them. Germline V gene sequence: CDR1 LNHDA, CDR2 SQIVND (reference sequence). This CDR3 spans 12 amino acids. The DNA for the CDR3 is TGTGCCAGTAGTATAGGAAGCAATGAAGCTTTCTTT. Its protein product is CASSIGSNEAFF.

The rearrangement uses TRBV18 and TRBJ2-7; 7 bases match TRBD1. The CDR3 contains 13 residues. Losses at the gene ends were 3 bases for V and 3 bases for J; bases not matched to a gene: 2. Germline values: CDR1 KGHSH, CDR2 LQKENI. The CDR3 here is CASSPWDSYEQYF. The CDR3 bases are TGTGCCAGCTCACCGTGGGACAGCTACGAGCAGTACTTC.

The chain has TRBV9 and TRBJ1-2, with 8 bases lining up with TRBD1. The CDR3 is 16 amino acids. Germline V gives CDR1 SGDLS, CDR2 YYNGEE. V lost 0 bases, J lost 2 bases, and 6 bases stayed unmatched. The CDR3 DNA is TGTGCCAGCAGCGTAGCTTGGGACAGGACGAACTATGGCTACACCTTC. Its translation: CASSVAWDRTNYGYTF. The variable domain in full, completed from reference TRBV9 and TRBJ1-2, reads DSGVTQTPKHLITATGQRVTLRCSPRSGDLSVYWYQQSLDQGLQFLIQYYNGEERAKGNILERFSAQQFPDLHSELNLSSLELGDSALYFCASSVAWDRTNYGYTFGSGTRLTVV.

This rearrangement joins TRBV6-5 to TRBJ2-2; 7 nucleotides agree with TRBD1. V shed 0 bases and J 5 bases; nucleotides not matched to a gene: 6. Germline V gives CDR1 MNHEY, CDR2 SVGAGI. This CDR3 spans 16 amino acids. This CDR3 is CASSYSTGLGTGELFF. The CDR3 region has the DNA TGTGCCAGCAGTTACTCGACAGGGCTCGGTACCGGGGAGCTGTTTTTT.

The chain recombines TRBV29-1 with TRBJ1-2; no clear D gene. Germline CDR1 reads SQVTM; CDR2 reads ANQGSEA. The CDR3 consists of 15 residues. The V gene lost 5 bases and the J gene lost 3 bases, with 19 bases spanning the gap. The CDR3 is CSVLGLKAADYGYTF. CDR3 nucleotide sequence: TGCAGCGTTCTAGGTCTGAAGGCAGCGGACTATGGCTACACCTTC.

V gene TRBV4-3 combines with J gene TRBJ2-7; maybe TRBD1 (6 bases). With 3 bases removed from V and 1 base from J, the gap between germline ends came to 10 bases. The CDR3 loop spans 14 amino acids. In germline, CDR1 is LGHNA, CDR2 YSLEER. The CDR3 loop reads CASSQATGSYEQYF. DNA for the CDR3: TGCGCCAGCAGCCAGGCCACAGGGTCCTACGAGCAGTACTTC.

The chain combines TRBV4-3 with TRBJ1-4; D remains unclear. The CDR3 covers 17 residues. V lost 0 bases and J lost 1, with 12 bases in between. CDR1 LGHNA and CDR2 YSLEER come from the germline V gene. The CDR3 spells CASSQDTPGGTNEKLFF. The CDR3 DNA is TGCGCCAGCAGCCAAGATACCCCTGGAGGAACTAATGAAAAACTGTTTTTT.

The V gene is TRBV9, the J gene TRBJ1-6; 10 bases match TRBD1. V lost 3 bases to trimming and J lost 1 base; unmatched junction nucleotides: 4. The germline CDR1 and CDR2 sequences are SGDLS and YYNGEE. The CDR3 runs to 17 residues. CDR3 loop: CASSGSGQGSYNSPLHF. For the CDR3, the DNA is TGTGCCAGCAGCGGATCGGGACAGGGGTCCTATAATTCACCCCTCCACTTT.

The chain couples TRBV12-5 to TRBJ1-1, with D maybe TRBD1 (5 bases). CDR3 size: 16 residues. Trimming shortened V by 3 bases and J by 1 base, and 15 bases separated the two germline ends. Germline V CDR1 and CDR2: LGHNT, FRNRAP. The CDR3 bases are TGTGCTAGTGGTTTCTGGCCCCAAGGACAGAACACTGAAGCTTTCTTT. Translated, it gives CASGFWPQGQNTEAFF. Drawing the rest from reference TRBV12-5 and TRBJ1-1, the complete variable domain is DARVTQTPRHKVTEMGQEVTMRCQPILGHNTVFWYRQTMMQGLELLAYFRNRAPLDDSGMPKDRFSAEMPDATLATLKIQPSEPRDSAVYFCASGFWPQGQNTEAFFGQGTRLTVV.